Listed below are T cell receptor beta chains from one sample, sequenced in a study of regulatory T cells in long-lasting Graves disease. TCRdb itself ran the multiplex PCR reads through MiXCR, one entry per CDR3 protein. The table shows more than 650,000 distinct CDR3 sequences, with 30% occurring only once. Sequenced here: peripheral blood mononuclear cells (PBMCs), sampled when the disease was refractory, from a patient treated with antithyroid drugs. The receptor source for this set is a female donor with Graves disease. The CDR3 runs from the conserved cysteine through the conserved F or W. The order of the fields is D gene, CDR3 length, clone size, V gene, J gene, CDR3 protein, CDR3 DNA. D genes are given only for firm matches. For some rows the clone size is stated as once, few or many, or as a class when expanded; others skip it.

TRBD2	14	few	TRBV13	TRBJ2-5	CASSPTSGEETRYF	TGTGCCAGCAGCCCGACTAGCGGGGAAGAGACCCGGTACTTC
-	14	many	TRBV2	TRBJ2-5	CASSPAVYQETQYF	TGTGCCAGCAGCCCTGCCGTGTACCAAGAGACCCAGTACTTC
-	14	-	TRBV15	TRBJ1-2	CATSLGRLGYGYTF	TGTGCCACCAGCCTAGGAAGACTTGGCTATGGCTACACCTTC
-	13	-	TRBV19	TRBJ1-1	CASSIATNTEAFF	TGTGCCAGTAGTATAGCCACGAACACTGAAGCTTTCTTT
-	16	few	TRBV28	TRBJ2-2	CASSLGARSNTGELFF	TGTGCCAGCAGCTTGGGAGCTAGGTCGAACACCGGGGAGCTGTTTTTT
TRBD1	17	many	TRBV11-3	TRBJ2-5	CASSLGRTGGSSETQYF	TGTGCCAGCAGCTTAGGGCGGACAGGGGGCTCTTCTGAGACCCAGTACTTC
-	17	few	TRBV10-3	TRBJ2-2	CAITDRDSGYGTGELFF	TGTGCCATCACCGACCGGGACTCAGGGTACGGGACCGGGGAGCTGTTTTTT
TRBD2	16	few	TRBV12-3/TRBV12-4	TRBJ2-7	CASGSSGTVGTYEQYF	TGTGCCAGCGGGTCTAGCGGGACGGTGGGGACCTACGAGCAGTACTTC
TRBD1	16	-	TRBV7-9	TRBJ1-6	CASSSTPGTANSPLHF	TGTGCCAGCAGCTCCACTCCGGGGACAGCGAATTCACCCCTCCACTTT
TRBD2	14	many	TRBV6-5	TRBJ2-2	CASSYGSSGRSLFF	TGTGCCAGCAGTTACGGTTCTAGCGGGAGGTCGCTGTTTTTT
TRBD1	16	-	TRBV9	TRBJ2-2	CASSVVRGPGVGELFF	TGTGCCAGCAGCGTAGTTAGGGGGCCCGGAGTCGGGGAGCTGTTTTTT
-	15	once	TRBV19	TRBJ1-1	CASRRTPLLNTEAFF	TGTGCCAGTAGGCGGACCCCTCTACTGAACACTGAAGCTTTCTTT
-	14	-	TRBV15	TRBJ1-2	CATSRDLSNDGYTF	TGTGCCACCAGCAGAGACTTGTCTAACGATGGCTACACCTTC